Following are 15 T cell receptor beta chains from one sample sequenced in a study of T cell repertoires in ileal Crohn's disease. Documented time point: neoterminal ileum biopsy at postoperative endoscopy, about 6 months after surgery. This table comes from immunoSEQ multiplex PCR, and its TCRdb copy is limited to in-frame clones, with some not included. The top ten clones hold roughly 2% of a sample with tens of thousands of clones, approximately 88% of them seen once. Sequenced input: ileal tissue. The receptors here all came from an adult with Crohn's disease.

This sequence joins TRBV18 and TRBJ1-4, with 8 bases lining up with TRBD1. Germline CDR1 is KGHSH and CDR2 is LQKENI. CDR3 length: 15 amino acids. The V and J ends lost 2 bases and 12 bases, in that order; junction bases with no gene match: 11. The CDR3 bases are TGTGCCAGCTCACCAAGTAGGACAGGGAAGGAGGAACTGTTTTTT. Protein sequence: CASSPSRTGKEELFF.

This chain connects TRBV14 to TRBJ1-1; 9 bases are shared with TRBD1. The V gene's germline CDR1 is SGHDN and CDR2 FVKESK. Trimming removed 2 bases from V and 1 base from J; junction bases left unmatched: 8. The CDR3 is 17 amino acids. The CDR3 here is CASSQWGTGSGNTEAFF. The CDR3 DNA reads TGTGCCAGCAGCCAATGGGGGACAGGGTCGGGGAACACTGAAGCTTTCTTT.

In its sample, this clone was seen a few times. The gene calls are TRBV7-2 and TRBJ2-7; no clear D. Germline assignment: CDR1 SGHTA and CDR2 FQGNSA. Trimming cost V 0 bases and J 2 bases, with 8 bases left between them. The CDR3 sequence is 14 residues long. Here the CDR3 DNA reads TGTGCCAGCAGCTTAGCCCGAGGTGCCTACGAGCAGTACTTC. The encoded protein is CASSLARGAYEQYF. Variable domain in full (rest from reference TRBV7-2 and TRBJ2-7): GAGVSQSPSNKVTEKGKDVELRCDPISGHTALYWYRQSLGQGLEFLIYFQGNSAPDKSGLPSDRFSAERTGGSVSTLTIQRTQQEDSAVYLCASSLARGAYEQYFGPGTRLTVT.

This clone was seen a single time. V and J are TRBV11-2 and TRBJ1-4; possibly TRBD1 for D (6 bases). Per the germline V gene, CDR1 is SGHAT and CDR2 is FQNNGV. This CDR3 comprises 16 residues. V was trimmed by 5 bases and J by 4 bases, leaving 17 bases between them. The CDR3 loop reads CASSATGTLGNEKLFF. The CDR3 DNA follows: TGTGCCAGCAGCGCCACCGGGACACTCGGTAATGAAAAACTGTTTTTT.

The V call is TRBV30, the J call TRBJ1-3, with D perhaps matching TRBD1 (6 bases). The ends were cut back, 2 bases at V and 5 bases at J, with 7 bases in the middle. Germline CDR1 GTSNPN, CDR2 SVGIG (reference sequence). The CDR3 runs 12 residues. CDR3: CAWSRDRNTIYF. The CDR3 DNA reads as TGTGCCTGGAGTAGGGACAGAAACACCATATATTTT.

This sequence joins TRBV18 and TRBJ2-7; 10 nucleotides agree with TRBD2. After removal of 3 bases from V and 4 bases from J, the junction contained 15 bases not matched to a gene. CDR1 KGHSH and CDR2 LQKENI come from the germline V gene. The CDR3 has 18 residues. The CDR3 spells CASSPRPGPLAGDYEQYV. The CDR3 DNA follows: TGTGCCAGCTCACCTCGCCCGGGGCCTCTAGCGGGGGATTACGAGCAGTACGTC.

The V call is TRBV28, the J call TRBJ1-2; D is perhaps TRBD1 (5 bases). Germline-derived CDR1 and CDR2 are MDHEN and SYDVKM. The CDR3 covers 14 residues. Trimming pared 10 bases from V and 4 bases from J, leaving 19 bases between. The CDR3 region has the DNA TGTGCCACGGGACGGACGGGGAGGTCCTATGGCTACACCTTC. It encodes CATGRTGRSYGYTF.

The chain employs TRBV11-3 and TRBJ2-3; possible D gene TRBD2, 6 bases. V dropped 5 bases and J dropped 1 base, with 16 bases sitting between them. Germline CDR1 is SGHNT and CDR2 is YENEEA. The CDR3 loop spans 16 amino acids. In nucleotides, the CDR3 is TGTGCCAGCAGCCAACTTAGCGGAAGGGGCACAGATACGCAGTATTTT. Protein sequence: CASSQLSGRGTDTQYF.

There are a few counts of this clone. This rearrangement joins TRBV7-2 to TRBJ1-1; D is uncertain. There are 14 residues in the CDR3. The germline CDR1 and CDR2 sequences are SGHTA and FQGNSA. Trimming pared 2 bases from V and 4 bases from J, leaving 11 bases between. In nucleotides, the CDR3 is TGTGCCAGCAGCTTACGGGGATCGGGCACTGAAGCTTTCTTT. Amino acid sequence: CASSLRGSGTEAFF.

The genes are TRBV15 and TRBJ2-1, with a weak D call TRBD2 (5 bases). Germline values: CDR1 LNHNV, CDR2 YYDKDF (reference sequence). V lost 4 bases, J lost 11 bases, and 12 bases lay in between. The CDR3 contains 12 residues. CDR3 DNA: TGTGCCACCAGCATCGGGGAGATACAGCAGTTCTTC. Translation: CATSIGEIQQFF.

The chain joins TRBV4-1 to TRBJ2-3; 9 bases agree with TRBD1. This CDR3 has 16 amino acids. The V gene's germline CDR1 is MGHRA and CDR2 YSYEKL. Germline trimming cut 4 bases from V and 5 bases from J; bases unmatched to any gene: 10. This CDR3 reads CASSPSGTGLEDTQYF. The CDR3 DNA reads TGCGCCAGCAGCCCATCCGGGACAGGGTTAGAAGATACGCAGTATTTT.

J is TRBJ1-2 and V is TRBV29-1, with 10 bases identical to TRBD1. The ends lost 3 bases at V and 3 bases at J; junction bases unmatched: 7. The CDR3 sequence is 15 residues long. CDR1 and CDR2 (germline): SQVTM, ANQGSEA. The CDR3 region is CSVDSSGTGDYGYTF. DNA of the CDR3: TGCAGCGTTGATTCCTCCGGGACAGGGGACTATGGCTACACCTTC.

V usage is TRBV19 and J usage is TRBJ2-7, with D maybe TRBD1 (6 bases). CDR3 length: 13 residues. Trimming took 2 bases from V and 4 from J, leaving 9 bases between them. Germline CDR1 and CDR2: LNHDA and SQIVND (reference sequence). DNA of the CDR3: TGTGCCAGTAGTATAAATACAGGGTACGAGCAGTACTTC. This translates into CASSINTGYEQYF.

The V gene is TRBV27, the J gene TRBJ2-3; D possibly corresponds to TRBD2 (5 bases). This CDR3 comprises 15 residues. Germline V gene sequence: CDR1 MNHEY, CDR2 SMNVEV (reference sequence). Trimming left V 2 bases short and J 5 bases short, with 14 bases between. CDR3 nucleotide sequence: TGTGCCAGCAGTTTAGGCCGGGGAGAGGTAGATACGCAGTATTTT. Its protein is CASSLGRGEVDTQYF.

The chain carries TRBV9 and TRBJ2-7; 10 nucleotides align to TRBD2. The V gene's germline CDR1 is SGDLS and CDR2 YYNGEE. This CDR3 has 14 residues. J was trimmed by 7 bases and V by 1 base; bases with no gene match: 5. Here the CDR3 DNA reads TGTGCCAGCAGCGTATCAGCGGGAGGGGAAGAGCAGTACTTC. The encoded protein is CASSVSAGGEEQYF.